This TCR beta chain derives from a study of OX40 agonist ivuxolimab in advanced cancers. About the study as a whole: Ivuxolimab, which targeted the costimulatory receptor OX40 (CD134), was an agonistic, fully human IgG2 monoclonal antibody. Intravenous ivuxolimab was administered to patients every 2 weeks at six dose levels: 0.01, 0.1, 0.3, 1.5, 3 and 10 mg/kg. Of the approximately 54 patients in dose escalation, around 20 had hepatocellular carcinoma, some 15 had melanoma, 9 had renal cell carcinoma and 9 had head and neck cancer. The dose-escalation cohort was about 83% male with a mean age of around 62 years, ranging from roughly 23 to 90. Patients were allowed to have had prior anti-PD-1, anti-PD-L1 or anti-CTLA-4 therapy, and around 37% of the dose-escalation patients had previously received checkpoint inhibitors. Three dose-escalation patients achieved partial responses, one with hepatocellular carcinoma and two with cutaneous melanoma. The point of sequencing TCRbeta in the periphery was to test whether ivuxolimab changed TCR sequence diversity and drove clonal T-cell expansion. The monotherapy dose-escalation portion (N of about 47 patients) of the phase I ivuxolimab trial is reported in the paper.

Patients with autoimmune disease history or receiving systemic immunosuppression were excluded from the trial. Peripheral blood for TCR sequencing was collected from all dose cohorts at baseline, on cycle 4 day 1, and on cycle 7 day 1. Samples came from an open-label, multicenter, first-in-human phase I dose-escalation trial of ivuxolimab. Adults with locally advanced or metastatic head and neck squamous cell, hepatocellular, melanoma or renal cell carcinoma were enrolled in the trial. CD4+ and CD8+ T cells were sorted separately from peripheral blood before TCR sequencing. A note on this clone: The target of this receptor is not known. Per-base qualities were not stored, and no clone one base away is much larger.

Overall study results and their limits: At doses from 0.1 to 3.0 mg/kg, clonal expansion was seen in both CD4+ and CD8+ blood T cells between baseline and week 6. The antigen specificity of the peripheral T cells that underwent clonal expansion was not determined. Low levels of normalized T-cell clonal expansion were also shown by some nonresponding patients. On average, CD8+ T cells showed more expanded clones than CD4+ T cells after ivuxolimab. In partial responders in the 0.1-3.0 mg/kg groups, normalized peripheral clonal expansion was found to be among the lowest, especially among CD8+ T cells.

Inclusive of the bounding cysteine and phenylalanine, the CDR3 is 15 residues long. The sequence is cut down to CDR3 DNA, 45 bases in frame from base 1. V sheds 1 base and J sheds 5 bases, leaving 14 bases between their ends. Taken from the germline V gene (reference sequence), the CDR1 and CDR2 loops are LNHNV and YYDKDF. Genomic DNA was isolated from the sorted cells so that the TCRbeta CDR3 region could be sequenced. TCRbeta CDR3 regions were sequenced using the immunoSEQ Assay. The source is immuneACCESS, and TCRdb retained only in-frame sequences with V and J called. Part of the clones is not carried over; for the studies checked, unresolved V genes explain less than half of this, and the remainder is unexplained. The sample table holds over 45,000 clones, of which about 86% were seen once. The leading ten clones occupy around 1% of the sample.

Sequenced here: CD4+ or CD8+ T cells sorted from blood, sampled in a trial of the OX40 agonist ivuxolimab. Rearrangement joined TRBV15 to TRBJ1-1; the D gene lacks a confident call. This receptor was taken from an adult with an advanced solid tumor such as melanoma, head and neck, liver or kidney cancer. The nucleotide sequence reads TGTGCCACCAGCAGAGCGGCGGGTTCGGCTACTGAAGCTTTCTTT. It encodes CATSRAAGSATEAFF.